One sample yielded the 24 T cell receptor beta chains listed below, sequenced in a study of T cell responses to AZD1222 COVID-19 vaccine. Some clones are missing from TCRdb's copy, which holds only in-frame ones; the method was immunoSEQ multiplex PCR. The sample comprises about 100,000 clones, roughly 87% of which are singletons, and 4% to 5.5% rests with the top ten. Material: peripheral blood, obtained on day 0 of AZD1222 vaccination. The receptors come from an adult in good health.

The rearrangement joins TRBV14 to TRBJ2-7; 12 bases are a match to TRBD2. The length of the CDR3 is 16 residues. Germline CDR1 is SGHDN and CDR2 is FVKESK. V was clipped by 1 base and J by 2 bases; unmatched bases: 3. CDR3 in amino acids: CASSQVLAGGTYEQYF. The DNA for the CDR3 is TGTGCCAGCAGCCAAGTTCTAGCGGGGGGGACCTACGAGCAGTACTTC.

The genes are TRBV7-3 and TRBJ2-5, with D perhaps matching TRBD1 or TRBD2 (6 bases each). Germline V gene sequence: CDR1 SGHTA, CDR2 FQGTGA. The CDR3 has 15 residues. The ends were cut back, 4 bases at V and 2 bases at J, with 14 bases in the middle. CDR3 sequence reads: CASSSQEGGQETQYF. In DNA form, the CDR3 reads TGTGCCAGCAGCTCTCAAGAAGGGGGGCAAGAGACCCAGTACTTC. The full variable domain, its missing parts supplied by reference TRBV7-3 and TRBJ2-5, is GAGVSQTPSNKVTEKGKYVELRCDPISGHTALYWYRQSLGQGPEFLIYFQGTGAADDSGLPNDRFFAVRPEGSVSTLKIQRTERGDSAVYLCASSSQEGGQETQYFGPGTRLLVL.

The rearrangement links TRBV9 to TRBJ1-1; no clear D. Between the trimmed V and J ends, which lost 2 bases and 5 bases, there was a span of 13 bases. Germline V gene sequence: CDR1 SGDLS, CDR2 YYNGEE. This CDR3 has 14 residues. CDR3 coding DNA: TGTGCCAGCAGCGTTTCGCCCCGTTTTACTGAAGCTTTCTTT. This codes for CASSVSPRFTEAFF.

For this clone: At one end the junction does not follow the germline gene, possibly because of a read error. The rearrangement joins TRBV7-9 to TRBJ1-2; perhaps TRBD1 as D (5 bases). The CDR3 covers 12 residues. Per the germline V gene, CDR1 is SEHNR and CDR2 is FQNEAQ (reference sequence). The CDR3 loop is CASNSRTGTLIF. In nucleotides, the CDR3 is TGTGCCAGCAACTCGAGGACTGGGACTCTTATCTTC.

V usage is TRBV7-8 and J usage is TRBJ2-3; D is unclear. CDR1 and CDR2 (germline): SGHVS, FQNEAQ. V lost 1 base and J lost 6, with 17 bases in between. The CDR3 runs to 16 residues. The CDR3 bases are TGTGCCAGCAGCTTAGTACGCTTGGTCCTGGAGGATACGCAGTATTTT. Translation: CASSLVRLVLEDTQYF.

The chain employs TRBV6-2 or TRBV6-3 and TRBJ1-6; 11 bases fit TRBD1. The CDR3 totals 17 residues. The junction had 7 bases not matched to a gene; V was cut back by 2 bases and J by 7 bases. Germline CDR1 is MNHEY and CDR2 is SVGEGT. The CDR3 DNA reads as TGTGCCAGCAGTTACGGCGGGACAGGGGGTGAGAATTCACCCCTCCACTTT. Protein sequence: CASSYGGTGGENSPLHF.

The chain joins TRBV2 to TRBJ1-2, with D maybe TRBD1 (5 bases). Trimming stripped 3 bases from V and 7 bases from J, with 9 bases between. The CDR3 is made up of 12 amino acids. Germline V gives CDR1 SNHLY, CDR2 FYNNEI. The DNA for the CDR3 is TGTGCCAGCAGTGATAGGGGTACTGGCTACACCTTC. It specifies CASSDRGTGYTF. Variable domain in full (rest from reference TRBV2 and TRBJ1-2): EPEVTQTPSHQVTQMGQEVILRCVPISNHLYFYWYRQILGQKVEFLVSFYNNEISEKSEIFDDQFSVERPDGSNFTLKIRSTKLEDSAMYFCASSDRGTGYTFGSGTRLTVV.

V usage is TRBV7-2 and J usage is TRBJ1-6; D remains unclear. Germline V lookup: CDR1 SGHTA, CDR2 FQGNSA. V was trimmed by 1 base and J by 8 bases, leaving 9 bases between them. This CDR3 is built from 14 residues. This chain's CDR3 is CASSLVSRDSPLHF. DNA for the CDR3: TGTGCCAGCAGCTTAGTTTCGAGGGATTCACCCCTCCACTTT.

This clone was seen a few times. The chain combines TRBV6-4 with TRBJ2-3; D uncertain. The CDR3 covers 16 residues. The germline V gene has CDR1 MRHNA and CDR2 SNTAGT. Trimming cost V 0 bases and J 4 bases, with 14 bases left between them. In DNA form, the CDR3 reads TGTGCCAGCAGTGACTCAGGAAGTCTAGGTGCAGATACGCAGTATTTT. It codes for CASSDSGSLGADTQYF.

This chain joins TRBV24-1 and TRBJ2-7, with D tentatively TRBD1 or TRBD2 (5 bases each). CDR1 and CDR2 from the germline V gene are KGHDR and SFDVKD. The CDR3 contains 12 residues. V lost 9 bases, J lost 1 base, and 9 bases lay in between. The CDR3 bases are TGTGCCACCCAGGGACCGTCCTACGAGCAGTACTTC. It encodes CATQGPSYEQYF.

The chain combines TRBV7-9 with TRBJ2-3; no reliable D call. Trimming removed 5 bases from V and 2 bases from J, with 5 bases in between. Germline-derived CDR1 and CDR2 are SEHNR and FQNEAQ (reference sequence). The CDR3 is made up of 12 amino acids. CDR3 nucleotides: TGTGCCAGCAGCCAGATCACAGATACGCAGTATTTT. Protein product: CASSQITDTQYF.

The chain combines TRBV2 with TRBJ1-2, with D unresolved. V lost 4 bases and J 6 bases, leaving 12 bases between the germline ends. Germline V CDR1 and CDR2: SNHLY, FYNNEI. CDR3 length equals 13 residues. The CDR3 spells CASSATHPHGYTF. Here the CDR3 DNA reads TGTGCCAGCAGTGCGACTCACCCTCATGGCTACACCTTC.

The J gene is TRBJ1-1, the V gene TRBV7-3; D may be TRBD1 (6 bases). Trimming left V 1 base short and J 4 bases short, with 13 bases between. The CDR3 extends over 15 amino acids. Germline V lookup: CDR1 SGHTA, CDR2 FQGTGA. CDR3 sequence reads: CASSLIVGARTEAFF. As DNA, the CDR3 is TGTGCCAGCAGCTTAATCGTGGGGGCTCGCACTGAAGCTTTCTTT.

The rearrangement joins TRBV4-3 to TRBJ2-3, with 8 bases identical to TRBD1. This CDR3 comprises 20 residues. With V trimmed by 0 bases and J by 2 bases, 16 bases remained unmatched. The germline V gene encodes CDR1 LGHNA and CDR2 YSLEER. The CDR3 DNA reads TGCGCCAGCAGCCAAGATCTCGCGTCCGGACAGGGATGGGACACAGATACGCAGTATTTT. Protein sequence: CASSQDLASGQGWDTDTQYF.

This chain uses TRBV29-1 with TRBJ2-7; D remains ambiguous. CDR1 is SQVTM, CDR2 ANQGSEA, per germline. Deletions cut 0 bases from V and 5 bases from J, with 14 bases between. The CDR3 sequence is 14 residues long. CDR3: CSVEDSGLGDEQYF. The CDR3 DNA follows: TGCAGCGTTGAAGATTCGGGTTTAGGAGACGAGCAGTACTTC.

This chain uses TRBV18 with TRBJ2-7, with 9 bases lining up with TRBD1. With 3 bases clipped from V and 5 bases from J, the junction kept 5 bases outside the gene matches. The CDR3 covers 14 residues. Germline V gives CDR1 KGHSH, CDR2 LQKENI. CDR3 amino acids: CASSPGTGIHEQYF. For the CDR3, the DNA is TGTGCCAGCTCACCCGGGACAGGGATCCACGAGCAGTACTTC.

V gene TRBV10-3 combines with J gene TRBJ1-5; weak D call: TRBD1 (6 bases). This CDR3 contains 13 residues. In germline, CDR1 is ENHRY, CDR2 SYGVKD. Trimming took off 5 bases at V and 2 bases at J, with 7 bases between the two ends. The CDR3 loop reads CAISPGGNQPQHF. In DNA, the CDR3 is TGTGCCATCAGTCCAGGGGGCAATCAGCCCCAGCATTTT.

V and J are TRBV7-2 and TRBJ1-5; D possibly corresponds to TRBD1 (5 bases). The V gene lost 4 bases and the J gene lost 7 bases, with 14 bases spanning the gap. The CDR3 has 14 amino acids. Per the germline V gene, CDR1 is SGHTA and CDR2 is FQGNSA. The chain's CDR3 is CASSSLGTPQPQHF. The CDR3, as DNA: TGTGCCAGCAGCTCCCTGGGGACCCCCCAGCCCCAGCATTTT. The full variable domain, rest sourced from reference TRBV7-2 and TRBJ1-5, is GAGVSQSPSNKVTEKGKDVELRCDPISGHTALYWYRQSLGQGLEFLIYFQGNSAPDKSGLPSDRFSAERTGGSVSTLTIQRTQQEDSAVYLCASSSLGTPQPQHFGDGTRLSIL.

The V and J genes are TRBV6-2 or TRBV6-3 and TRBJ1-2; D gene unclear. CDR1 is MNHEY and CDR2 is SVGEGT in the germline V gene. The V and J ends lost 6 bases and 6 bases respectively, with 11 bases between them. The CDR3 is 12 residues long. CDR3 residues: CASSDPRDGYTF. Written as DNA, the CDR3 is TGTGCCAGCAGCGACCCCCGCGATGGCTACACCTTC.

The chain has TRBV3-1 (or the pseudogene TRBV3-2) and TRBJ2-7; 13 nucleotides align to TRBD2. The CDR3 covers 17 residues. From germline, CDR1 is LGHDT and CDR2 YNNKEL (reference sequence). J was trimmed by 0 bases and V by 4 bases; bases with no gene match: 6. For the CDR3, the DNA is TGTGCCAGCAGCCCCCGACTAGCGGGGGGTTCCTCCTACGAGCAGTACTTC. Amino acid sequence: CASSPRLAGGSSYEQYF.

The genes are TRBV30 and TRBJ2-5; 8 bases are a match to TRBD2. The germline gives CDR1 GTSNPN, CDR2 SVGIG (reference sequence). J lost 4 bases, V lost 3 bases, and 4 bases had no gene match. This CDR3 spans 13 amino acids. This CDR3 is CAWRWLAGETQYF. CDR3 sequence (DNA): TGTGCCTGGAGGTGGCTAGCGGGAGAGACCCAGTACTTC.

This chain joins TRBV6-2 or TRBV6-3 and TRBJ1-1; D is uncertain. V lost 5 bases, J lost 8 bases, and 9 bases lay in between. Germline V CDR1 and CDR2: MNHEY, SVGEGT. CDR3 length: 11 amino acids. The CDR3: CASSVGREAFF. The CDR3 nucleotides read TGTGCCAGCAGTGTGGGCAGGGAAGCTTTCTTT.

V is TRBV6-2 or TRBV6-3 and J is TRBJ2-3; D is perhaps TRBD2 (6 bases). V was shortened by 5 bases and J by 3 bases, with 15 bases between the two germline ends. From germline, CDR1 is MNHEY and CDR2 SVGEGT. The CDR3 spans 15 residues. This CDR3 reads CASSPPRDLTDTQYF. CDR3 DNA: TGTGCCAGCAGTCCGCCCCGGGACTTAACAGATACGCAGTATTTT.

Note on this clone: Other nucleotide sequences from this sample produce the same CDR3. DNA of the CDR3: TGTGCCACCAGTGATTTTGGGGGGCACAATGAGCAGTTCTTC. It codes for CATSDFGGHNEQFF. This chain uses TRBV24-1 with TRBJ2-1; D possibly matches TRBD1 or TRBD2 (6 bases each). Germline V gives CDR1 KGHDR, CDR2 SFDVKD. With 1 base removed from V and 5 bases from J, the gap between germline ends came to 8 bases. This CDR3 spans 14 amino acids.